The clone carrying this T cell receptor beta chain was recorded a few times. Its antigen is not identified. Graves' hyperthyroidism was deemed stable absent ophthalmopathy progression within 18 months. Clinical symptoms, serum thyroxine, TRAb, thyroid ultrasound and orbital computed tomography established diagnosis. The source material, RNA transcripts, was used to amplify TCR beta CDR3 regions. TCR CDR3 underwent first-round RT-PCR with the HTBI primer set. From the multiplex PCR reads, TCRdb called clonotypes with MiXCR, one entry per CDR3 protein. The sample carries some 770,000 distinct CDR3 sequences, roughly 15% recorded once. The CDR3 totals 17 residues. The junction had 6 bases not matched to a gene; V was cut back by 1 base and J by 0 bases. This entry is derived from a study of T cells in Graves' hyperthyroidism and ophthalmopathy. Study-level findings and limits: Ophthalmopathy, as predicted by the model, came a median roughly 6.8 months after the prediction.

Sequenced input: blood. This clonotype originated in a man aged 18 to 29 with Graves' hyperthyroidism. The chain has TRBV12-3 or TRBV12-4 and TRBJ2-1; TRBD2 aligns across 7 bases. The CDR3 DNA is TGTGCCAGCAGTTTAGGGCTCGGGAGGAGCTCCTACAATGAGCAGTTCTTC. Residues: CASSLGLGRSSYNEQFF.